This T cell receptor (beta chain) was obtained from a study of beta chain features in type 1 diabetes (dated by TCRdb to the late 2010s). At the level of the whole study: No differences in mean age, gender distribution, total cell number or subset yield were found between patients and healthy donors. A total of just under 110,000,000 sorted cells were examined across all samples, and RNA yield correlated strongly with the number of cells per subset. Regulatory and stem cell-like memory subsets were obtained from only 8 patients and about 8 healthy donors, while naive and central memory subsets were obtained from all 30 or so donors. In the study, TCRB repertoires of sorted circulating CD4+ T cell subsets from recently diagnosed type 1 diabetes patients were compared with those of matched healthy donors.

For this clone: Its antigen remains unidentified. Per-nucleotide qualities are absent, and no much larger clonotype sits a single base away. Other DNA sequences within the sample encode an identical CDR3.

Via the germline V gene, CDR1 is SGHTA and CDR2 FQGNSA. Spanning cysteine to phenylalanine, the CDR3 consists of 12 amino acids. This entry keeps only the CDR3 DNA: 36 bases, framed from base 1. V loses 2 bases of germline sequence and J loses 5 bases, and the interval between the two ends is 6 bases. Each donor gave one peripheral blood draw, approximately 110 mL on average, collected into heparinised tubes. A BD FACSAria II and a panel including CD45RO, CCR7, CD25, CD127, CD95 and CD27 were used to sort naive, central memory, regulatory and stem cell-like memory CD4+ T cells. A purity above 95% was achieved for all sorted populations. PBMCs were isolated right away by Lymphoprep density gradient centrifugation and were stained directly, without culture. To minimize batch effects, samples were stained and sorted in pairs, one healthy donor with one patient per experiment. The study at large found these results: Naive, central memory and regulatory TCRB repertoires appeared to be more alike among patients than among healthy donors. Shorter templates might be favored by PCR, yet because patient and control samples were amplified and corrected together, any such skew would affect both groups equally. Because small numbers of individuals were included in the HLA sub-analyses, any influence of HLA type on TCRB rearrangement was left unresolved. A moderate but significant shortening of TCRB CDR3 length was observed in type 1 diabetes patients in all four CD4+ subsets. Because cDNA was sequenced instead of genomic DNA, highly expressing activated cells could be over-represented, though the groups showed no difference in activation or CD3 levels. At VDJ recombination sites, patients with type 1 diabetes made fewer insertions and deleted more nucleotides, a pattern implying thymic rearrangement abnormalities.

All of the isolated RNA was reverse transcribed with the High Capacity cDNA Reverse Transcription Kit, so expressed TCRB transcripts were sequenced. Naive, central memory and regulatory T cell samples underwent deep immunoSEQ sequencing, averaging roughly 3.3 million total reads per sample. Sorted cells were lysed in RLT buffer and RNA was extracted with DNase-treated RNeasy Micro or Mini kits, depending on cell number. Each cell subset was processed on its own to prevent cross-contamination, while patient and healthy donor samples were processed together. The immunoSEQ multiplex PCR was used to amplify TCRB sequences from cDNA, generating 87-bp fragments that spanned the CDR3 region. Sequencing of the amplicons was performed on the Illumina HiSeq platform. In the paper's pipeline: Synthetic template baselines were used to correct PCR bias computationally, reads within Hamming distance 2 were collapsed, and singletons that could not be merged were discarded. Reads were aligned against IMGT so that V, D and J genes, CDR3 length and insertions or deletions at six rearrangement sites could be assigned. Within each subset, clonotype counts were normalized to sorted cell number, and only after that were true diversity and Gini coefficients computed with the tcR R package. The overlap coefficient, calculated on TCRB nucleotide sequences, was used to quantify repertoire sharing. In TCRdb, the immuneACCESS table is reduced to in-frame sequences with V and J assigned. These tables do not hold every clone; where another copy was compared, an unresolved V gene accounts for under half, and the others remain unexplained. Clone size and V and J calls were adopted from that table, with D and trimming inferred from the DNA. The table for this sample lists 250,000 to 400,000 clones; less than 15% of them were counted only once. The top ten hold approximately 7% of the sample.

Recombination linked TRBV7-2 to TRBJ1-2, with TRBD1 perhaps the D gene, on 5 matching bases. The specimen sequenced was central memory CD4+ T cells from blood. This sequence originates from a man in his thirties or forties in good health. In nucleotides, the sequence is TGTGCCAGCAGCTTATCAGGGTATGGCTACACCTTC. Its amino acids are CASSLSGYGYTF.